One and the same sample provided the 15 T cell receptor beta chains below, sequenced in a study of cytomegalovirus exposure and HLA in healthy donors. The PCR employed 60 Vbeta primers together with 13 Jbeta primers. Method: immunoSEQ multiplex PCR; TCRdb's copy keeps in-frame clones and lacks some. The table includes about 160,000 clones, around 80% detected once. Sequenced: PBMCs. The receptors derive from a male donor in good health and CMV-seropositive.

Notes on this clone: This CDR3 is missing its conserved last phenylalanine or tryptophan, likely due to a read error. The gene calls are TRBV5-1 and TRBJ1-6, with D perhaps matching TRBD1 (5 bases). Germline V gene sequence: CDR1 SGHRS, CDR2 YFSETQ. V was shortened by 3 bases and J by 4 bases, with 14 bases between the two germline ends. CDR3 size: 16 residues. As DNA, the CDR3 is TGCGCCAGCAGCTCGGACTCGGGACTTTATAATTCACCCCTCCACCTT. Encoded protein: CASSSDSGLYNSPLHL.

The chain carries TRBV6-6 and TRBJ1-2; D possibly corresponds to TRBD1 (5 bases). The CDR3 length is 16 residues. V lost 0 bases and J 3 bases, leaving 14 bases between the germline ends. CDR1 and CDR2 (germline): MNHNY, SVGAGI (reference sequence). In nucleotides, the CDR3 is TGTGCCAGCAGTTACTCGTTCGCGGGGGGAGACTATGGCTACACCTTC. It codes for CASSYSFAGGDYGYTF.

A word on this clone: An end of the junction does not agree with germline; a read error may underlie this. V and J are TRBV2 and TRBJ1-1, with D maybe TRBD1 (6 bases). This CDR3 comprises 14 residues. Germline V gene data show CDR1 as SNHLY and CDR2 as FYNNEI. CDR3 sequence: CASREGGLSTEAFF. Written as DNA, the CDR3 is TGTGCCAGCAGAGAAGGGGGACTCAGCACTGAAGCTTTCTTT. The complete variable domain, with remaining parts taken from reference TRBV2 and TRBJ1-1, reads EPEVTQTPSHQVTQMGQEVILRCVPISNHLYFYWYRQILGQKVEFLVSFYNNEISEKSEIFDDQFSVERPDGSNFTLKIRSTKLEDSAMYFCASREGGLSTEAFFGQGTRLTVV.

The J gene is TRBJ2-5, the V gene TRBV5-1; D may be TRBD1 (6 bases). The CDR3 consists of 15 residues. Trimming took 4 bases from V and 2 from J, leaving 15 bases between them. In germline, CDR1 is SGHRS, CDR2 YFSETQ. CDR3 amino acids: CASSPTVQGQETQYF. CDR3 coding DNA: TGCGCCAGCAGCCCGACCGTACAGGGACAAGAGACCCAGTACTTC.

The gene calls are TRBV27 and TRBJ2-1; D is ambiguous. V lost 5 bases and J 0 bases, leaving 14 bases between the germline ends. The CDR3 totals 16 residues. CDR1 is MNHEY and CDR2 is SMNVEV in the germline V gene (reference sequence). The CDR3 DNA reads TGTGCCAGCAGTCTCGACTCCTTACCCTCCTACAATGAGCAGTTCTTC. This encodes CASSLDSLPSYNEQFF.

The V call is TRBV5-6, the J call TRBJ2-7; 8 positions agree with TRBD2. Germline assignment: CDR1 SGHDT and CDR2 YYEEEE. J lost 3 bases, V lost 4 bases, and 12 bases had no gene match. CDR3 length: 16 residues. The CDR3 reads CASSQQAREDRYEQYF. In DNA, the CDR3 is TGTGCCAGCAGCCAACAAGCGCGGGAGGATCGCTACGAGCAGTACTTC.

The chain carries TRBV6-1 and TRBJ1-2; no clear D gene. The germline V gene encodes CDR1 MNHNS and CDR2 SASEGT. Trimming removed 7 bases from V and 6 bases from J, with 21 bases in between. The CDR3 extends over 15 amino acids. CDR3 loop: CASNPTVAPSHGYTF. CDR3 in DNA: TGTGCCAGCAACCCCACAGTTGCCCCGTCCCATGGCTACACCTTC.

This chain uses TRBV7-8 with TRBJ1-1, with a weak D call TRBD1 (5 bases). The CDR3 runs 16 residues. The germline V gene encodes CDR1 SGHVS and CDR2 FQNEAQ. The V end lost 8 bases, the J end lost 5 bases, and 24 bases lay between the germline ends. The CDR3, as DNA: TGTGCCAGCCTTAGAACGGGACTGACCTCGAGGACTGAAGCTTTCTTT. Amino acids: CASLRTGLTSRTEAFF.

The chain links TRBV30 to TRBJ1-6; possible D gene TRBD1, 6 bases. V was shortened by 1 base and J by 4 bases, with 17 bases between the two germline ends. Germline values: CDR1 GTSNPN, CDR2 SVGIG (reference sequence). The CDR3 has 17 residues. For the CDR3, the DNA is TGTGCCTGGAGTGAGCGTCTAACAGGGAGATATAATTCACCCCTCCACTTT. It yields the protein CAWSERLTGRYNSPLHF.

This rearrangement joins TRBV30 to TRBJ2-5, with 8 bases aligning to TRBD1. The J segment lost 6 bases and the V segment lost 0 bases, leaving 12 bases of the junction unmatched. The germline V gene encodes CDR1 GTSNPN and CDR2 SVGIG (reference sequence). This CDR3 has 16 residues. The CDR3 coding sequence is TGTGCCTGGAGTGTACAAGCAGGGGGCGTTTTAAAGACCCAGTACTTC. Its protein is CAWSVQAGGVLKTQYF.

J is TRBJ2-7 and V is TRBV6-8, with 11 bases lining up with TRBD2. The germline CDR1 and CDR2 sequences are MNHGY and SAAAGT. The CDR3 spans 14 residues. Germline trimming cut 6 bases from V and 2 bases from J; bases unmatched to any gene: 3. In DNA form, the CDR3 reads TGTGCCAGCAGGCTAGCGGGAGGTCCCTACGAGCAGTACTTC. Its protein product is CASRLAGGPYEQYF.

This clone has only a few counts. This rearrangement joins TRBV30 to TRBJ1-2; 7 nucleotides align to TRBD1. The germline CDR1 and CDR2 sequences are GTSNPN and SVGIG (reference sequence). This CDR3 comprises 13 residues. J gave up 8 bases and V 5 bases, and 11 bases lay outside the gene matches. The DNA of the CDR3 is TGTGCCTGGCGTCTGACAGGGCGCGGCGGCTACACCTTC. Amino acid sequence: CAWRLTGRGGYTF.

This clone was found a few times. The V and J genes are TRBV19 and TRBJ2-1; TRBD2 matches 8 bases. CDR3 length equals 15 residues. Germline V gene sequence: CDR1 LNHDA, CDR2 SQIVND (reference sequence). V was pared by 10 bases and J by 6 bases, with 14 bases of the junction left unmatched. The CDR3 here is CATEVPSGGGNEQFF. The DNA of the CDR3 is TGTGCCACAGAGGTACCGTCGGGGGGGGGCAATGAGCAGTTCTTC.

This sequence joins TRBV5-6 and TRBJ2-7; 7 nucleotides align to TRBD1. The CDR3 runs to 15 residues. Per the germline V gene, CDR1 is SGHDT and CDR2 is YYEEEE. V was pared by 4 bases and J by 2 bases, with 9 bases of the junction left unmatched. CDR3 amino acids: CASSPRQGRTYEQYF. For the CDR3, the DNA is TGTGCCAGCAGCCCCCGACAGGGTAGGACCTACGAGCAGTACTTC. The full variable domain, completed using reference TRBV5-6 and TRBJ2-7, is DAGVTQSPTHLIKTRGQQVTLRCSPKSGHDTVSWYQQALGQGPQFIFQYYEEEERQRGNFPDRFSGHQFPNYSSELNVNALLLGDSALYLCASSPRQGRTYEQYFGPGTRLTVT.

The sample holds one count of this clone. The rearrangement joins TRBV6-4 to TRBJ2-1; 8 bases map to TRBD2. The V and J ends lost 3 bases and 4 bases, in that order; junction bases with no gene match: 8. The germline V gene has CDR1 MRHNA and CDR2 SNTAGT. The CDR3 is made up of 16 amino acids. In DNA form, the CDR3 reads TGTGCCAGCAGTGAGCAGAGCGGGAGCCCATACAATGAGCAGTTCTTC. It specifies CASSEQSGSPYNEQFF.